The 21 T cell receptor beta chains listed next were all sequenced from one sample in a study of cytomegalovirus exposure and HLA in healthy donors. It was with 60 Vbeta and 13 Jbeta primers that the PCR ran. TCRdb keeps only in-frame clones here, not all; method: immunoSEQ multiplex PCR. The top ten clones hold 1.1% to 1.5% of a sample with around 140,000 clones, about 76% of them seen once. Sequences were obtained from PBMCs. These receptors were collected from a woman between 35 and 50 years old in good health and CMV-seronegative.

This clone was seen more than once but under ten times. The genes are TRBV4-2 and TRBJ1-1; TRBD1 aligns across 7 bases. The trim removed 1 base at V and 3 bases at J, leaving 5 bases unmatched. Germline values: CDR1 LGHNA, CDR2 YNFKEQ. The CDR3 has 15 residues. This CDR3 is CASSQATGTYTEAFF. The CDR3 DNA follows: TGTGCCAGCAGCCAAGCGACAGGGACGTACACTGAAGCTTTCTTT.

The chain uses TRBV29-1 and TRBJ2-2, with 9 bases matching TRBD2. V lost 3 bases, J lost 6 bases, and 11 bases stayed unmatched. Germline V gene sequence: CDR1 SQVTM, CDR2 ANQGSEA. This CDR3 spans 16 amino acids. CDR3 DNA: TGCAGCGTTGAGCCGGTGCGGGGGGGCGTCTCCGGGGAGCTGTTTTTT. Translated: CSVEPVRGGVSGELFF.

The DNA for the CDR3 is TGTGCCAGCAGCTTAGCCGGGGGGGTAGCGGGGGTCTACAATGAGCAGTTCTTC. Translated, it gives CASSLAGGVAGVYNEQFF. The rearrangement links TRBV7-9 to TRBJ2-1; TRBD2 matches 9 bases. There are 18 residues in the CDR3. The V gene end was trimmed by 0 bases and the J gene end by 3 bases; junction bases not matched to a gene: 9. Looked up from germline, CDR1 is SEHNR and CDR2 is FQNEAQ (reference sequence).

The chain's CDR3 is CASTPGGTDTQYF. The CDR3 coding sequence is TGTGCCAGCACCCCAGGGGGCACAGATACGCAGTATTTT. This rearrangement joins TRBV6-5 to TRBJ2-3; D is perhaps TRBD1 (6 bases). The V and J ends lost 7 bases and 1 base respectively, with 9 bases between them. The CDR3 runs to 13 residues. Germline-derived CDR1 and CDR2 are MNHEY and SVGAGI.

This chain joins TRBV5-4 and TRBJ2-2; 7 bases are shared with TRBD1. Germline values: CDR1 SGHNT, CDR2 YYREEE (reference sequence). With 2 bases clipped from V and 8 bases from J, the junction kept 3 bases outside the gene matches. The CDR3 is made up of 13 amino acids. CDR3 in DNA: TGTGCCAGCAGCTTCCGGGACAGTGGGGAGCTGTTTTTT. Protein product: CASSFRDSGELFF.

The chain is built from TRBV5-1 and TRBJ2-2, with 11 bases lining up with TRBD2. Germline V gene lookup returns CDR1 SGHRS and CDR2 YFSETQ. The CDR3 spans 16 residues. V dropped 2 bases and J dropped 0; count of bases not matched to a gene: 0. In DNA, the CDR3 is TGCGCCAGCAGCTTTAGCGGGGGGGCGAACACCGGGGAGCTGTTTTTT. This codes for CASSFSGGANTGELFF.

The chain carries TRBV5-7 and TRBJ1-5, with D unclear. TRBV5-7 is known as an ORF, though its function is uncertain. The CDR3 runs to 15 residues. V was pared by 0 bases and J by 0 bases, with 7 bases between. In DNA, the CDR3 is TGTGCCAGCAGCTTGGTTGAGAATAGCAATCAGCCCCAGCATTTT. This sequence encodes CASSLVENSNQPQHF.

The genes are TRBV4-2 and TRBJ1-2; D unclear. This CDR3 has 13 residues. In germline, CDR1 is LGHNA, CDR2 YNFKEQ. V was clipped by 0 bases and J by 8 bases, with 10 bases between them. CDR3: CASSQDSARGYTF. As DNA, the CDR3 is TGTGCCAGCAGCCAAGATTCGGCTAGGGGCTACACCTTC.

The J gene is TRBJ2-7, the V gene TRBV6-5, with D tentatively TRBD1 (5 bases). The CDR3 length is 16 residues. Germline CDR1 reads MNHEY; CDR2 reads SVGAGI. V was trimmed by 0 bases and J by 4 bases, leaving 16 bases between them. The CDR3 here is CASSYSSTTAPYEQYF. DNA for the CDR3: TGTGCCAGCAGTTACTCGAGTACGACAGCTCCTTACGAGCAGTACTTC.

J is TRBJ2-7 and V is TRBV4-1, with D possibly matching TRBD2 (6 bases). Germline assignment: CDR1 MGHRA and CDR2 YSYEKL. There are 14 residues in the CDR3. V lost 1 base and J 3 bases, leaving 10 bases between the germline ends. CDR3 DNA: TGCGCCAGCAGCCAAGGGGACGGGGGCTACGAGCAGTACTTC. It yields the protein CASSQGDGGYEQYF.

This chain connects TRBV14 to TRBJ1-3; 7 bases map to TRBD1. The CDR3 is 16 residues long. Losses at the gene ends were 4 bases for V and 0 bases for J; bases not matched to a gene: 6. Germline CDR1 SGHDN, CDR2 FVKESK. The CDR3 region is CASSRQDRISGNTIYF. The CDR3 region has the DNA TGTGCCAGCAGCCGTCAGGACAGGATCTCTGGAAACACCATATATTTT.

This chain joins TRBV7-2 and TRBJ1-2, with a tentative D call TRBD1 (5 bases). V was shortened by 3 bases and J by 5 bases, with 22 bases between the two germline ends. Germline-derived CDR1 and CDR2 are SGHTA and FQGNSA. This CDR3 is 17 amino acids long. The CDR3 protein is CASSFGGTDSGLYGYTF. DNA for the CDR3: TGTGCCAGCAGCTTTGGGGGGACTGACAGTGGTTTATATGGCTACACCTTC.

This chain joins TRBV5-1 and TRBJ1-6; 10 bases agree with TRBD1. The germline V gene encodes CDR1 SGHRS and CDR2 YFSETQ. This CDR3 contains 15 residues. Trimming removed 4 bases from V and 10 bases from J; junction bases left unmatched: 8. For the CDR3, the DNA is TGCGCCAGCAGCGGGGGGACAGGGGTACCCTCACCCCTCCACTTT. Its translation is CASSGGTGVPSPLHF.

This chain connects TRBV5-4 to TRBJ1-3; perhaps TRBD1 as D (6 bases). The CDR3 is 14 residues long. The V gene's germline CDR1 is SGHNT and CDR2 YYREEE (reference sequence). V lost 1 base and J lost 3, with 8 bases in between. The CDR3 loop is CASSLRGFGNTIYF. Here the CDR3 DNA reads TGTGCCAGCAGCTTGAGGGGGTTTGGAAACACCATATATTTT.

This clone has a single count. The CDR3 protein is CASSSLLAGLTYNEQFF. CDR3 bases: TGCGCCAGCAGCTCACTATTAGCGGGGTTGACCTACAATGAGCAGTTCTTC. The rearrangement links TRBV4-1 to TRBJ2-1; 8 nucleotides line up with TRBD2. This CDR3 contains 17 residues. Looked up from germline, CDR1 is MGHRA and CDR2 is YSYEKL. Germline trimming cut 5 bases from V and 2 bases from J; bases unmatched to any gene: 11.

V is TRBV7-2 and J is TRBJ1-5; D remains ambiguous. This CDR3 is 15 amino acids long. CDR1 and CDR2 from the germline V gene are SGHTA and FQGNSA. Trimming cost V 1 base and J 7 bases, with 14 bases left between them. CDR3 sequence (DNA): TGTGCCAGCAGCTTAGAGGGCGCGGGCATGCAGCCCCAGCATTTT. This gives the protein CASSLEGAGMQPQHF.

The V call is TRBV7-8, the J call TRBJ1-1, with D possibly matching TRBD1 (5 bases). The length of the CDR3 is 13 residues. Trimming pared 2 bases from V and 4 bases from J, leaving 8 bases between. Germline loops: CDR1 SGHVS, CDR2 FQNEAQ. The CDR3 spells CASSLTDSTEAFF. The CDR3 nucleotides read TGTGCCAGCAGCTTAACAGACAGCACTGAAGCTTTCTTT.

The chain carries TRBV27 and TRBJ2-7; D is possibly TRBD1 (5 bases). V was clipped by 2 bases and J by 6 bases, with 17 bases between them. CDR3 size: 15 residues. Germline V gives CDR1 MNHEY, CDR2 SMNVEV (reference sequence). The CDR3 region is CASSLRWQGTVEQYF. In DNA, the CDR3 is TGTGCCAGCAGTTTAAGGTGGCAGGGAACAGTCGAGCAGTACTTC.

V gene TRBV7-9 combines with J gene TRBJ1-4, with TRBD1 matching over 7 bases. The CDR3 is 14 amino acids. J was trimmed by 4 bases and V by 5 bases; bases with no gene match: 4. CDR1 is SEHNR and CDR2 is FQNEAQ in the germline V gene (reference sequence). This CDR3 reads CASSQTGINEKLFF. CDR3 DNA sequence: TGTGCCAGCAGCCAGACAGGGATTAATGAAAAACTGTTTTTT.

The rearrangement links TRBV15 to TRBJ2-6; D uncertain. The germline V gene encodes CDR1 LNHNV and CDR2 YYDKDF (reference sequence). There are 16 residues in the CDR3. Trimming took 0 bases from V and 0 from J, leaving 6 bases between them. DNA of the CDR3: TGTGCCACCAGCAGAGATTTGAGCTCTGGGGCCAACGTCCTGACTTTC. This encodes CATSRDLSSGANVLTF.

The rearrangement uses TRBV5-6 and TRBJ2-7, with 7 bases that match TRBD2. After removal of 4 bases from V and 9 bases from J, the junction contained 7 bases not matched to a gene. Germline V CDR1 and CDR2: SGHDT, YYEEEE. This CDR3 is 12 amino acids long. CDR3 sequence (DNA): TGTGCCAGCAGCGAGGGACTAATCACGCAGTACTTC. Amino acid sequence: CASSEGLITQYF.